This T cell receptor (beta chain) was obtained from a study of cytomegalovirus exposure and HLA in healthy donors. The wider study: Among the approximately 400 genotyped donors, around 85% were placed in the Caucasian-associated ancestry cluster. Regarding the study as a whole: Across all donors, roughly uniform sequencing depth was an assumption of the presence/absence analyses. One later analysis reportedly identified an Asian-associated ancestry cluster that showed fewer N-insertions than the approximately 710-donor mean.

The PCR was carried out with 60 Vbeta primers and 13 Jbeta primers. Method: immunoSEQ multiplex PCR; TCRdb's copy keeps in-frame clones and lacks some. The repertoire table contains some 55,000 clones. Of note for this clone: Antigen unknown.

With 4 bases removed from V and 0 bases from J, the gap between germline ends came to 15 bases. CDR1 SGHDT and CDR2 YYEEEE come from the germline V gene. The CDR3 sequence is 16 residues long. J is TRBJ2-3 and V is TRBV5-6, with TRBD1 as a possible D gene (6 bases). The sequenced material came from PBMCs. The origin of this receptor is a woman aged 40 to 49 in good health and CMV-seronegative. The CDR3 spells CASSLRGISSTDTQYF. The CDR3 DNA reads as TGTGCCAGCAGCCTGAGGGGGATTTCTAGCACAGATACGCAGTATTTT.